This T cell receptor (beta chain) stems from a study of cytomegalovirus exposure and HLA in healthy donors. Trimming shortened V by 1 base and J by 3 bases, and 17 bases separated the two germline ends. CDR1 is SGDLS and CDR2 is YYNGEE in the germline V gene. This CDR3 is built from 17 residues. PCR employed 60 Vbeta and 13 Jbeta primers. TCRdb's table, derived via immunoSEQ multiplex PCR, lists solely in-frame clones and lacks some. The sample includes about 98,000 clones, about two thirds seen only once; the top ten take 2% to 3%. Comment on this clone: Its antigen is currently unknown.

General study results and limits: An analysis done earlier found most TCR beta V segments productive about 87% or about 30% of the time. It was reported that TCR beta sequences correctly inferred the HLA-A and HLA-B alleles for most subjects. A later analysis reportedly found that, within productive TCRs, an Asian-associated ancestry cluster had fewer N-insertions than the mean observed across the roughly 690 donors. The authors enumerated over 150 TCR beta chains as linked to cytomegalovirus.

This sequence originates from a man in his fifties or sixties in good health and CMV-seronegative. Material for sequencing was PBMCs. The V call is TRBV9, the J call TRBJ2-1; D is perhaps TRBD2 (6 bases). CDR3 loop: CASSVTFSSASYNEQFF. The CDR3 nucleotides are TGTGCCAGCAGCGTAACCTTTTCTAGCGCAAGCTACAATGAGCAGTTCTTC.